The rows below give T cell receptor beta chains drawn from one sample of a study of T cell responses to AZD1222 COVID-19 vaccine. Clones were read by immunoSEQ multiplex PCR, and TCRdb kept only the in-frame ones, dropping some. The repertoire holds fewer than 90,000 clones, with over 75% as singletons. The sample was peripheral blood, taken on day 0 of AZD1222 vaccination. The source of these receptors is an adult in good health. CDR3s include the opening cysteine and the closing phenylalanine or tryptophan. The order of the fields is V gene, CDR3 protein.

TRBV27 | CASSSSGSWAETQYF
TRBV5-4 | CASSLDTTTNEKLFF
TRBV6-4 | CASSDTTTGELFF
TRBV6-5 | CASSYGEGGAFF
TRBV11-1 | CASSLAGSGELFF
TRBV2 | CASTYRGHPNTGELFF
TRBV5-1 | CASSEQGANTQYF
TRBV6-4 | CASNPGTDYQPQHF
TRBV29-1 | CSVRVLAAYEQYF
TRBV6-1 | CASSEARGSTEAFF
TRBV14 | CASSQDKAGTNYGYTF
TRBV6-5 | CASRQDGRNQPQHF
TRBV5-1 | CASSPSAHQETQYF
TRBV15 | CATSVQSHYGYTF
TRBV7-2 | CASSQQTSYTDTQYF
TRBV19 | CASSTERGNTIYF
TRBV24-1 | CATSEQGQNTIYF
TRBV27 | CASSLKETTEAFF
TRBV6-1 | CASSEFAGENEKLFF
TRBV5-4 | CASSPRQGQNEKLFF
TRBV7-6 | CASSGTSGVPNTQYF